This TCR beta chain was sequenced in a study of neurological immune-mediated disorders. TCRdb re-derived calls from the 5' RACE reads in MiXCR, one entry per CDR3 protein. The sample lists 25,000 to 35,000 distinct CDR3 sequences, around 3.2% occurring once. Trimming pared 3 bases from V and 7 bases from J, leaving 10 bases between. The CDR3 extends over 12 amino acids. Per germline, CDR1 KGHSH and CDR2 LQKENI. Comments on this clonotype: As yet, its antigen is unknown.

Study results and limitations: Among expanded clones, no CDR3 amino acid sequences were shared across subjects, a pattern suggesting private repertoires in all groups. The study found the most TCR clonal expansion in HTLV-1-associated myelopathy and the least in multiple sclerosis, below healthy controls.

The genes are TRBV18 and TRBJ2-7; possibly TRBD1 for D (5 bases). Input material: PBMCs. This TCR derives from a woman aged 30 to 39 with multiple sclerosis. This CDR3 is CASSPQGQEQYF. DNA for the CDR3: TGTGCCAGCTCACCGCAGGGTCAAGAGCAGTACTTC.